This T cell receptor (beta chain) was recorded in a study of blood T cell repertoires in COVID-19. Original processing notes: For nucleated cells, counts were estimated from reference gene primer amplification. Clones were read by immunoSEQ multiplex PCR, and TCRdb kept only the in-frame ones, dropping some. The V and J calls and clone size come from that table; D and trimming were worked out from the DNA. Of some 100,000 clones in the sample, more than 75% were seen once. The CDR3 runs 16 residues. Germline V gene lookup returns CDR1 SGHTS and CDR2 YDEGEE. Unmatched junction bases numbered 6, after V lost 1 base and J lost 0 bases.

The TCR originated in a woman between 25 and 40 years old with acute or convalescent COVID-19. V gene TRBV5-8 combines with J gene TRBJ1-1; 7 bases line up with TRBD1. The sequencing sample was made of peripheral blood. CDR3 in amino acids: CASSLNRGNMNTEAFF. DNA of the CDR3: TGTGCCAGCAGCTTGAACAGGGGTAACATGAACACTGAAGCTTTCTTT.